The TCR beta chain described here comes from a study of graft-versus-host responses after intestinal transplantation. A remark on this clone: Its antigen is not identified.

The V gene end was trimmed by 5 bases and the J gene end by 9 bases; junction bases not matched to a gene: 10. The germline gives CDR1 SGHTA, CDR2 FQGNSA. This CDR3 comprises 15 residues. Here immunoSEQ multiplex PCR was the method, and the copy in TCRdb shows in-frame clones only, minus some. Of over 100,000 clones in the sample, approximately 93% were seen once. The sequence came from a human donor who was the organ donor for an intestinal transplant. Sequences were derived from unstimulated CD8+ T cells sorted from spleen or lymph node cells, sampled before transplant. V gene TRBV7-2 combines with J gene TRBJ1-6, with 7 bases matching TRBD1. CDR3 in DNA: TGTGCCAGCAGCCCAACGACAGGGAAGGGTTCACCCCTCCACTTT. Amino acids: CASSPTTGKGSPLHF.